Shown below are 25 T cell receptor beta chains from a single sample sequenced in a study of blood T cell repertoires in COVID-19. TCRdb's table, derived via immunoSEQ multiplex PCR, lists solely in-frame clones and lacks some. The sample carries fewer than 500,000 clones, about 87% recorded once. The sample comprised PBMCs or T cells enriched from blood (not recorded which). The receptor source for this set is a man aged 25-45 years who had recovered from COVID-19.

This chain joins TRBV7-3 and TRBJ2-3; TRBD2 agrees at 8 bases. Germline loops: CDR1 SGHTA, CDR2 FQGTGA. The CDR3 is 15 amino acids. The junction had 8 bases not matched to a gene; V was cut back by 5 bases and J by 4 bases. The CDR3: CASSPSRGVSDTQYF. CDR3 bases: TGTGCCAGCAGCCCGTCGCGGGGGGTTTCAGATACGCAGTATTTT.

This clone appeared once. The V and J genes are TRBV18 and TRBJ1-4, with TRBD1 matching over 7 bases. Germline V gene sequence: CDR1 KGHSH, CDR2 LQKENI. The CDR3 covers 17 residues. V dropped 3 bases and J dropped 0; count of bases not matched to a gene: 7. The DNA of the CDR3 is TGTGCCAGCTCACCCCTGGAGGGGGCTACAACTAATGAAAAACTGTTTTTT. Translated, it gives CASSPLEGATTNEKLFF.

The CDR3 loop is CASSYGGMYEKLFF. CDR3 nucleotide sequence: TGTGCCAGCAGTTACGGGGGGATGTACGAAAAACTGTTTTTT. The chain combines TRBV6-5 with TRBJ1-4; TRBD1 is a possible D gene (5 bases). The CDR3 extends over 14 amino acids. With 2 bases removed from V and 8 bases from J, the gap between germline ends came to 12 bases. Per germline, CDR1 MNHEY and CDR2 SVGAGI.

The chain joins TRBV24-1 to TRBJ1-4; 7 bases fit TRBD1. Looked up from germline, CDR1 is KGHDR and CDR2 is SFDVKD. V was clipped by 12 bases and J by 0 bases; unmatched bases: 9. This CDR3 contains 15 residues. This CDR3 reads CAAGDSQTTNEKLFF. The CDR3 DNA follows: TGTGCCGCCGGGGACAGCCAGACAACTAATGAAAAACTGTTTTTT.

V is TRBV10-3 and J is TRBJ2-7; 8 bases align to TRBD1. CDR1 and CDR2 from the germline V gene are ENHRY and SYGVKD. After removal of 10 bases from V and 6 bases from J, the junction contained 8 bases not matched to a gene. The CDR3 runs to 12 residues. The CDR3, as DNA: TGTGCCAGCCGGGGACAGGAACGCGAGCAGTACTTC. Translation gives CASRGQEREQYF.

The rearrangement links TRBV2 to TRBJ1-5; D gene uncertain. Trimming left V 7 bases short and J 4 bases short, with 11 bases between. The CDR3 is made up of 13 amino acids. The germline gives CDR1 SNHLY, CDR2 FYNNEI. Here the CDR3 DNA reads TGTGCCAGCAAGTACAGATTAAATCAGCCCCAGCATTTT. It encodes CASKYRLNQPQHF.

The chain joins TRBV6-6 to TRBJ1-4, with TRBD1 matching over 10 bases. V dropped 4 bases and J dropped 0; count of bases not matched to a gene: 2. CDR1 and CDR2 (germline): MNHNY, SVGAGI (reference sequence). CDR3 size: 16 residues. CDR3 nucleotides: TGTGCCAGCAGTTCCGGACAGGGGGCAACTAATGAAAAACTGTTTTTT. Its translation is CASSSGQGATNEKLFF.

The table lists this clone with a few counts. Here the CDR3 reads CASNTGVGTEAFF. The CDR3 bases are TGTGCCAGTAATACAGGAGTGGGGACTGAAGCTTTCTTT. The chain has TRBV19 and TRBJ1-1, with D perhaps TRBD1 (5 bases). V was trimmed by 7 bases and J by 5 bases, leaving 14 bases between them. This CDR3 contains 13 residues. CDR1 and CDR2 (germline): LNHDA, SQIVND (reference sequence).

The chain joins TRBV4-1 to TRBJ1-1; D remains ambiguous. Deletions cut 0 bases from V and 11 bases from J, with 13 bases between. From germline, CDR1 is MGHRA and CDR2 YSYEKL. CDR3 length: 13 residues. In nucleotides, the CDR3 is TGCGCCAGCAGCCAAGATGTTAAGGGAGGTGCTTTCTTT. This gives the protein CASSQDVKGGAFF.

The J gene is TRBJ1-1, the V gene TRBV19; 8 bases align to TRBD1. The CDR3 covers 13 residues. Germline CDR1 LNHDA, CDR2 SQIVND (reference sequence). V gave up 6 bases and J gave up 5 bases; unmatched junction bases: 5. The CDR3 DNA reads as TGTGCCAGTAGGACAGGGGCTACGACTGAAGCTTTCTTT. Translation: CASRTGATTEAFF. Together with reference TRBV19 and TRBJ1-1, the CDR3 gives the full variable domain: DGGITQSPKYLFRKEGQNVTLSCEQNLNHDAMYWYRQDPGQGLRLIYYSQIVNDFQKGDIAEGYSVSREKKESFPLTVTSAQKNPTAFYLCASRTGATTEAFFGQGTRLTVV.

V gene TRBV9 combines with J gene TRBJ2-1, with TRBD2 matching 10 bases. Germline CDR1 SGDLS, CDR2 YYNGEE. J lost 3 bases, V lost 0 bases, and 6 bases had no gene match. The CDR3 extends over 17 amino acids. The CDR3 sequence: CASSVGVAGGHYNEQFF. CDR3 DNA sequence: TGTGCCAGCAGCGTAGGGGTAGCGGGGGGCCACTACAATGAGCAGTTCTTC.

The chain is built from TRBV5-1 and TRBJ2-1; the match to TRBD2 covers 9 bases. Germline V gives CDR1 SGHRS, CDR2 YFSETQ. With V trimmed by 6 bases and J by 5 bases, 9 bases remained unmatched. The CDR3 covers 15 residues. As DNA, the CDR3 is TGCGCCAGCAAGCAGCGGGGGGCCACCGACAATGAGCAGTTCTTC. Translating it yields CASKQRGATDNEQFF. Drawing the rest from reference TRBV5-1 and TRBJ2-1, the complete variable domain is KAGVTQTPRYLIKTRGQQVTLSCSPISGHRSVSWYQQTPGQGLQFLFEYFSETQRNKGNFPGRFSGRQFSNSRSEMNVSTLELGDSALYLCASKQRGATDNEQFFGPGTRLTVL.

The rearrangement uses TRBV12-5 and TRBJ1-2; D gene uncertain. The germline V and J ends were trimmed by 2 bases and 8 bases, with 12 bases remaining between them. Germline V CDR1 and CDR2: LGHNT, FRNRAP. This CDR3 has 13 amino acids. This CDR3 is CASGLPAGGGYTF. The CDR3 nucleotides are TGTGCTAGTGGTTTGCCGGCGGGTGGGGGCTACACCTTC.

This chain joins TRBV27 and TRBJ1-2; 12 bases map to TRBD1. CDR3 length equals 15 residues. J gave up 6 bases and V 8 bases, and 10 bases lay outside the gene matches. The germline V gene has CDR1 MNHEY and CDR2 SMNVEV (reference sequence). The CDR3 spells CASQPLGTGGNGYTF. The DNA for the CDR3 is TGTGCCAGCCAACCTCTGGGGACAGGGGGCAATGGCTACACCTTC.

This chain joins TRBV5-6 and TRBJ1-1, with TRBD1 matching 7 bases. The germline V gene has CDR1 SGHDT and CDR2 YYEEEE. The CDR3 has 17 amino acids. With V trimmed by 0 bases and J by 2 bases, 10 bases remained unmatched. CDR3 DNA: TGTGCCAGCAGCTTGGGGCCAGGGGACAGAAAAAACACTGAAGCTTTCTTT. Its translation: CASSLGPGDRKNTEAFF.

The sample holds a few counts of this clone. CDR3 sequence: CASSRGQGGSEKLFF. Here the CDR3 DNA reads TGTGCCAGCAGCCGAGGACAGGGGGGTAGTGAAAAACTGTTTTTT. The rearrangement uses TRBV11-2 and TRBJ1-4; 10 bases map to TRBD1. This CDR3 has 15 residues. Germline loops: CDR1 SGHAT, CDR2 FQNNGV. Germline trimming cut 5 bases from V and 7 bases from J; bases unmatched to any gene: 7.

The rearrangement uses TRBV19 and TRBJ1-5; weak D call: TRBD1 (6 bases). The CDR3 is 16 residues long. Deletions cut 5 bases from V and 2 bases from J, with 16 bases between. In germline, CDR1 is LNHDA, CDR2 SQIVND (reference sequence). CDR3 in amino acids: CASSLTRGSGNQPQHF. CDR3 DNA: TGTGCCAGTAGTTTGACCAGGGGTAGCGGCAATCAGCCCCAGCATTTT.

The V call is TRBV5-1, the J call TRBJ1-1; TRBD1 is a possible D gene (5 bases). From germline, CDR1 is SGHRS and CDR2 YFSETQ. The ends were cut back, 3 bases at V and 3 bases at J, with 12 bases in the middle. The CDR3 length is 14 residues. DNA for the CDR3: TGCGCCAGCAGCTCTCAGGGTAGGGACACTGAAGCTTTCTTT. Its protein product is CASSSQGRDTEAFF.

The chain has TRBV13 and TRBJ2-7; TRBD1 aligns across 7 bases. Looked up from germline, CDR1 is PRHDT and CDR2 is FYEKMQ (reference sequence). V shed 3 bases and J 5 bases; nucleotides not matched to a gene: 1. The CDR3 is 12 residues long. The CDR3 here is CASSFGTDEQYF. The CDR3 DNA follows: TGTGCCAGCAGCTTCGGGACAGACGAGCAGTACTTC.

The chain uses TRBV27 and TRBJ2-6, with 7 bases identical to TRBD1. After removal of 10 bases from V and 0 bases from J, the junction contained 12 bases not matched to a gene. This CDR3 region has 17 residues. In germline, CDR1 is MNHEY, CDR2 SMNVEV (reference sequence). In DNA form, the CDR3 reads TGTGCCAACTTAAAGGGGGCACAAAGCTCTGGGGCCAACGTCCTGACTTTC. As protein: CANLKGAQSSGANVLTF.

The chain joins TRBV18 to TRBJ1-2; the match to TRBD1 covers 10 bases. The V and J ends lost 5 bases and 4 bases, in that order; junction bases with no gene match: 10. This CDR3 is 16 amino acids long. Germline CDR1 KGHSH, CDR2 LQKENI. The CDR3 here is CASSSTGTGDLYGYTF. The CDR3 DNA sequence: TGTGCCAGCTCATCGACCGGGACAGGGGACCTCTATGGCTACACCTTC.

V is TRBV5-4 and J is TRBJ2-3; D may be TRBD1 (5 bases). V dropped 5 bases and J dropped 1 base, with 11 bases sitting between them. Germline values: CDR1 SGHNT, CDR2 YYREEE (reference sequence). There are 14 residues in the CDR3. CDR3 coding DNA: TGTGCCAGCAGTTCCGCAGGGCGCACAGATACGCAGTATTTT. Translated, it gives CASSSAGRTDTQYF.

V is TRBV19 and J is TRBJ1-5; the D is unclear. This CDR3 region has 14 residues. Germline V CDR1 and CDR2: LNHDA, SQIVND (reference sequence). Between the trimmed V and J ends, which lost 5 bases and 3 bases, there was a span of 11 bases. CDR3 loop: CASSSGRINQPQHF. Here the CDR3 DNA reads TGTGCCAGTAGTTCTGGCAGGATCAATCAGCCCCAGCATTTT.

This sequence joins TRBV19 and TRBJ1-1; tentatively, D is TRBD1 (6 bases). Germline CDR1 LNHDA, CDR2 SQIVND (reference sequence). CDR3 length equals 16 residues. The ends were cut back, 2 bases at V and 2 bases at J, with 15 bases in the middle. CDR3 residues: CASSIPLRGRNTEAFF. The CDR3 DNA follows: TGTGCCAGTAGTATACCCCTCAGGGGCCGCAACACTGAAGCTTTCTTT.

The chain has TRBV27 and TRBJ1-5, with TRBD1 identical over 8 bases. This CDR3 is 15 amino acids long. CDR1 is MNHEY and CDR2 is SMNVEV in the germline V gene (reference sequence). V lost 5 bases, J lost 4 bases, and 7 bases stayed unmatched. CDR3 sequence: CASSRRTGINQPQHF. The CDR3 bases are TGTGCCAGCAGTCGCCGGACAGGGATAAATCAGCCCCAGCATTTT.